Presented here are 18 T cell receptor beta chains from one specimen sequenced in a study of PD-L1 blockade in urothelial cancer (dated by TCRdb to between 2016 and 2019). The time point label corresponds to: peripheral blood 6 weeks after treatment start. Receptors were amplified or captured by the immunoSEQ multiplex PCR assay. What TCRdb holds here is the immuneACCESS table cut down to in-frame rearrangements. Part of the clones is not present; checked against another copy, under half of the missing clones reflect an unresolved V gene, and the others are unexplained. Here the sample has 100,000 to 150,000 clones; roughly 86% occur a single time. The top ten constitute roughly 2.6% of the sample. This sample comprised PBMCs, obtained around atezolizumab (anti-PD-L1) treatment. Source of these receptors: a man aged 50 to 59 with urothelial cancer.

The rearrangement links TRBV5-1 to TRBJ2-7, with 10 bases matching TRBD1. Trimming at V came to 0 bases and at J to 4 bases, leaving 4 bases not matched to a gene. This CDR3 contains 15 residues. From germline, CDR1 is SGHRS and CDR2 YFSETQ. The CDR3 nucleotides are TGCGCCAGCAGCTTGGGGGACAGGGGTGGGTACGAGCAGTACTTC. Translated: CASSLGDRGGYEQYF.

The rearrangement links TRBV5-1 to TRBJ1-1; a possible D gene is TRBD1 (5 bases). Germline V gene lookup returns CDR1 SGHRS and CDR2 YFSETQ. The V end was cut by 4 bases, the J end by 3 bases, with 10 bases between. The CDR3 consists of 13 residues. CDR3 residues: CASSPGTYTEAFF. DNA for the CDR3: TGCGCCAGCAGCCCAGGGACTTACACTGAAGCTTTCTTT.

V usage is TRBV4-1 and J usage is TRBJ1-5; TRBD1 might be the D (5 bases). The CDR3 runs 16 residues. V lost 1 base and J lost 2, with 12 bases in between. Germline values: CDR1 MGHRA, CDR2 YSYEKL. Written as DNA, the CDR3 is TGCGCCAGCAGCCAAGGGGAGGGGATGGGCAATCAGCCCCAGCATTTT. The encoded protein is CASSQGEGMGNQPQHF.

The rearrangement uses TRBV28 and TRBJ2-7; 9 nucleotides line up with TRBD1. The J segment lost 2 bases and the V segment lost 5 bases, leaving 10 bases of the junction unmatched. The CDR3 spans 16 residues. Germline V gene sequence: CDR1 MDHEN, CDR2 SYDVKM. The CDR3 protein is CASSRIGTGKPYEQYF. CDR3 coding DNA: TGTGCCAGCAGTCGTATTGGGACAGGGAAGCCCTACGAGCAGTACTTC.

This chain links TRBV4-1 with TRBJ2-1, with TRBD2 matching 12 bases. With 5 bases clipped from V and 8 bases from J, the junction kept 13 bases outside the gene matches. This CDR3 spans 17 amino acids. In germline, CDR1 is MGHRA, CDR2 YSYEKL. The CDR3 bases are TGCGCCAGCAGCACTGTGTACGGGACTAGCGGGTTTTATGAGCAGTTCTTC. Its translation is CASSTVYGTSGFYEQFF.

The chain combines TRBV2 with TRBJ2-1, with 10 bases identical to TRBD2. The CDR3 consists of 15 residues. The trim removed 6 bases at V and 0 bases at J, leaving 2 bases unmatched. From germline, CDR1 is SNHLY and CDR2 FYNNEI. CDR3 DNA sequence: TGTGCCAGCAGAGCTAGCGGGAGCTCCTACAATGAGCAGTTCTTC. Amino acid sequence: CASRASGSSYNEQFF.

In this sample, this clone turned up once. CDR3 sequence reads: CASRTGQGLYGGYTF. DNA of the CDR3: TGTGCCAGTAGAACCGGACAGGGGCTTTACGGGGGCTACACCTTC. The V gene is TRBV19, the J gene TRBJ1-2; 9 bases line up with TRBD1. From germline, CDR1 is LNHDA and CDR2 SQIVND (reference sequence). The length of the CDR3 is 15 residues. V shed 6 bases and J 8 bases; nucleotides not matched to a gene: 13.

This clone is categorized as medium-sized. The rearrangement uses TRBV11-2 and TRBJ1-2, with D possibly being TRBD1 (6 bases). V dropped 5 bases and J dropped 6 bases, with 13 bases sitting between them. This CDR3 contains 13 residues. Germline V gene lookup returns CDR1 SGHAT and CDR2 FQNNGV. CDR3 sequence reads: CASSLGTPNGYTF. The CDR3 coding sequence is TGTGCCAGCAGCCTCGGGACACCGAATGGCTACACCTTC.

The V call is TRBV9, the J call TRBJ2-1; 8 bases align to TRBD2. Per germline, CDR1 SGDLS and CDR2 YYNGEE. The CDR3 covers 15 residues. The trim removed 0 bases at V and 3 bases at J, leaving 2 bases unmatched. The DNA for the CDR3 is TGTGCCAGCAGCGTAGCGGGAGGGGACTACAATGAGCAGTTCTTC. Its translation is CASSVAGGDYNEQFF.

V is TRBV7-2 and J is TRBJ2-2; 8 bases line up with TRBD2. This CDR3 has 16 amino acids. CDR1 is SGHTA and CDR2 is FQGNSA in the germline V gene. V dropped 5 bases and J dropped 2; count of bases not matched to a gene: 7. The CDR3 spells CASSPGGTANTGELFF. CDR3 bases: TGTGCCAGCAGCCCGGGGGGGACCGCCAACACCGGGGAGCTGTTTTTT.

This clone was counted between two and nine times. This chain uses TRBV27 with TRBJ2-3; 7 nucleotides agree with TRBD1. The CDR3 is 16 residues long. The trim removed 6 bases at V and 5 bases at J, leaving 14 bases unmatched. CDR1 and CDR2 from the germline V gene are MNHEY and SMNVEV (reference sequence). As DNA, the CDR3 is TGTGCCAGCAGCAAACTGACCGGGACAGAACAAGATACGCAGTATTTT. Translation gives CASSKLTGTEQDTQYF.

The chain recombines TRBV2 with TRBJ2-3; TRBD2 might be the D (6 bases). The CDR3 sequence is 14 residues long. Germline V gene lookup returns CDR1 SNHLY and CDR2 FYNNEI. V lost 9 bases and J lost 2, with 15 bases in between. For the CDR3, the DNA is TGTGCCAGTTTGGAGGGTGGTACCACAGATACGCAGTATTTT. Its protein is CASLEGGTTDTQYF.

The count of this clone is one. The chain uses TRBV7-3 and TRBJ2-7; 7 nucleotides agree with TRBD1. CDR1 and CDR2 from the germline V gene are SGHTA and FQGTGA. With 2 bases clipped from V and 5 bases from J, the junction kept 12 bases outside the gene matches. The CDR3 runs to 16 residues. In DNA form, the CDR3 reads TGTGCCAGCAGCTTATGGGCACCACAGGGGTTGGACGAGCAGTACTTC. Its protein is CASSLWAPQGLDEQYF.

The chain is built from TRBV19 and TRBJ1-5; D call uncertain. The germline V and J ends were trimmed by 6 bases and 4 bases, with 13 bases remaining between them. CDR3 length equals 14 residues. Germline V CDR1 and CDR2: LNHDA, SQIVND (reference sequence). The CDR3 protein is CASRQTGYNQPQHF. The CDR3 DNA reads as TGTGCCAGTAGACAAACCGGGTATAATCAGCCCCAGCATTTT. Together with reference TRBV19 and TRBJ1-5, the CDR3 gives the full variable domain: DGGITQSPKYLFRKEGQNVTLSCEQNLNHDAMYWYRQDPGQGLRLIYYSQIVNDFQKGDIAEGYSVSREKKESFPLTVTSAQKNPTAFYLCASRQTGYNQPQHFGDGTRLSIL.

V is TRBV5-6 and J is TRBJ1-2, with D perhaps TRBD1 (5 bases). V gave up 0 bases and J gave up 4 bases, with 10 bases separating them. CDR3 length equals 14 residues. Germline lookup yields CDR1 SGHDT and CDR2 YYEEEE. The CDR3 here is CASSLDRQVYGYTF. The CDR3 nucleotides are TGTGCCAGCAGCTTGGACAGGCAGGTCTATGGCTACACCTTC.

The rearrangement uses TRBV18 and TRBJ1-2, with a possible D match to TRBD1 (6 bases). Germline CDR1 is KGHSH and CDR2 is LQKENI. Deletions cut 3 bases from V and 0 bases from J, with 20 bases between. The CDR3 contains 18 residues. The CDR3 coding sequence is TGTGCCAGCTCACCCCCAGTGGGGGCGGAACGAGCTAACTATGGCTACACCTTC. It specifies CASSPPVGAERANYGYTF.

The chain has TRBV30 and TRBJ2-5; 8 bases fit TRBD2. Germline trimming cut 5 bases from V and 4 bases from J; bases unmatched to any gene: 6. This CDR3 contains 13 residues. Germline CDR1 and CDR2: GTSNPN and SVGIG (reference sequence). The CDR3 reads CAWRGSGRETQYF. The CDR3 nucleotides read TGTGCCTGGCGTGGGAGCGGGAGAGAGACCCAGTACTTC.

This clone was detected only a few times. The chain uses TRBV30 and TRBJ1-3, with D unclear. The CDR3 length is 13 residues. V was cut by 3 bases and J by 0 bases, with 6 bases left in between. CDR1 is GTSNPN, CDR2 SVGIG, per germline (reference sequence). CDR3 sequence: CAWRHSSGNTIYF. DNA of the CDR3: TGTGCCTGGAGGCATAGCTCTGGAAACACCATATATTTT.